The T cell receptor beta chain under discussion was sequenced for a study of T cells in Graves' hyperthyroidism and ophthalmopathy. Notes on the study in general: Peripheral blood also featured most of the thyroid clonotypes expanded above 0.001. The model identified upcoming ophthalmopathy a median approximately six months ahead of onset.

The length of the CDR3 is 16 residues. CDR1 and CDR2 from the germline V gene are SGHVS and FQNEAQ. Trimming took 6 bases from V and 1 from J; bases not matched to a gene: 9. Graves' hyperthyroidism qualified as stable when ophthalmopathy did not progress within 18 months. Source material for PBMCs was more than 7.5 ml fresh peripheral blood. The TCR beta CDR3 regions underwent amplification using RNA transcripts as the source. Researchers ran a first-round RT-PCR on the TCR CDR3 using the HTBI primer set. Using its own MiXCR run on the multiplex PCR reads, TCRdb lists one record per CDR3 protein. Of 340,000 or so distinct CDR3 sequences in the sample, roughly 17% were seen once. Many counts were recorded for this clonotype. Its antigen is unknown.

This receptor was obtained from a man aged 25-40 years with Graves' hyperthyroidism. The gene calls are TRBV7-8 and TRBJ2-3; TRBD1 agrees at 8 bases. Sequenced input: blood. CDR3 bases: TGTGCCAGCAGTAAATCCAGGGGGCTGGGCACAGATACGCAGTATTTT. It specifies CASSKSRGLGTDTQYF. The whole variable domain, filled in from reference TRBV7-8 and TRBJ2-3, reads GAGVSQSPRYKVAKRGQDVALRCDPISGHVSLFWYQQALGQGPEFLTYFQNEAQLDKSGLPSDRFFAERPEGSVSTLKIQRTQQEDSAVYLCASSKSRGLGTDTQYFGPGTRLTVL.